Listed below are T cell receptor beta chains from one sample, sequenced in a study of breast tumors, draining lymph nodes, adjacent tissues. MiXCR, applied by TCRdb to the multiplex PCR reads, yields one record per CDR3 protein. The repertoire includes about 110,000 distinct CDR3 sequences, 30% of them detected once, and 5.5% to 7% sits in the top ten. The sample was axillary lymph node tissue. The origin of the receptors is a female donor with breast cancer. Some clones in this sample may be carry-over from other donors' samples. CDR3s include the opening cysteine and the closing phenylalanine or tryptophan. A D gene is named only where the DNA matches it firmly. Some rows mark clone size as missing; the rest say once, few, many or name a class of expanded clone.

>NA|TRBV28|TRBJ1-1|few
CASQGADTEAFF
TGTGCCAGCCAAGGGGCCGACACTGAAGCTTTCTTT
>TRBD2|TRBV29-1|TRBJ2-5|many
CSVAPRGGDARSQTQYF
TGCAGCGTTGCCCCACGGGGGGGGGACGCGCGCTCCCAGACCCAGTACTTC
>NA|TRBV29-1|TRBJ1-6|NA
CSVGQGDSPLHF
TGCAGCGTGGGACAAGGGGATTCACCCCTCCACTTT
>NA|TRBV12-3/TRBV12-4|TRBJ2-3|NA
CASSSPRARRTDTQYF
TGTGCCAGCAGCTCCCCAAGGGCCAGGAGAACAGATACGCAGTATTTT
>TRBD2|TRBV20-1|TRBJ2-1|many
CSASRGTSITYNEQFF
TGCAGTGCTAGCCGGGGGACTAGCATTACCTACAATGAGCAGTTCTTC
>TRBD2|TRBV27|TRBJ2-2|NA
CASSLSLGGGYTGELFF
TGTGCCAGCAGTTTATCATTGGGGGGGGGTTACACCGGGGAGCTGTTTTTT
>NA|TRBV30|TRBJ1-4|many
CATYRGEKLFF
TGTGCCACCTACCGGGGCGAAAAACTGTTTTTT
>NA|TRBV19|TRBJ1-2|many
CASTNNQGNYGYTF
TGTGCCAGTACCAACAACCAGGGTAACTATGGCTACACCTTC
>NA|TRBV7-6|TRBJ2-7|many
CASSPSGGLHEQYF
TGTGCCAGCAGCCCTTCCGGGGGACTCCACGAGCAGTACTTC
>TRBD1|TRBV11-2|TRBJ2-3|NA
CASSPRTGGRTDTQYF
TGTGCCAGCAGCCCACGGACAGGGGGACGCACAGATACGCAGTATTTT